What follows is one T cell receptor beta chain and its context. The entry originates in a study of cytomegalovirus exposure and HLA in healthy donors. The PCR had 60 Vbeta and 13 Jbeta primers. The table came from immunoSEQ multiplex PCR; TCRdb's copy has only in-frame clones and leaves some out. In total, the table holds about 200,000 clones. CDR1 and CDR2 from the germline V gene are ENHRY and SYGVKD. Trimming took off 2 bases at V and 3 bases at J, with 13 bases between the two ends. The CDR3 is 15 amino acids. The chain recombines TRBV10-3 with TRBJ1-2; D possibly corresponds to TRBD1 (6 bases). The sequenced material came from PBMCs. This receptor was obtained from a girl aged 2 to 10 in good health and CMV-seropositive. The CDR3 DNA is TGTGCCATCAGTGAGATCCGGACAGATTACTATGGCTACACCTTC. It codes for CAISEIRTDYYGYTF.